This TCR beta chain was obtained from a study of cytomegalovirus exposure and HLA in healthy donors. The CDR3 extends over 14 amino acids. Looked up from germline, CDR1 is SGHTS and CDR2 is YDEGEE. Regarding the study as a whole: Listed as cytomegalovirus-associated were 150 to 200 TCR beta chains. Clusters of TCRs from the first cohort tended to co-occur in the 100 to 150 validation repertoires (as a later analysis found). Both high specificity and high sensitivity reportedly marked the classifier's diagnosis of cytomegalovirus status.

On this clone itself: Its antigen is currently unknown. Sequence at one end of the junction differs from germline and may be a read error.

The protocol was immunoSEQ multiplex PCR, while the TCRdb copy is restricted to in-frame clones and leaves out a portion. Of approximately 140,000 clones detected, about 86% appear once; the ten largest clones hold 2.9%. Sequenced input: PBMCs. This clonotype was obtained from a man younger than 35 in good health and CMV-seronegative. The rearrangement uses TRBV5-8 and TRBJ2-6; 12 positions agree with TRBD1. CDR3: CGDRGPGGANVLTF. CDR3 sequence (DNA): TGCGGGGACAGGGGGCCGGGGGGGGCCAACGTCCTGACTTTC.